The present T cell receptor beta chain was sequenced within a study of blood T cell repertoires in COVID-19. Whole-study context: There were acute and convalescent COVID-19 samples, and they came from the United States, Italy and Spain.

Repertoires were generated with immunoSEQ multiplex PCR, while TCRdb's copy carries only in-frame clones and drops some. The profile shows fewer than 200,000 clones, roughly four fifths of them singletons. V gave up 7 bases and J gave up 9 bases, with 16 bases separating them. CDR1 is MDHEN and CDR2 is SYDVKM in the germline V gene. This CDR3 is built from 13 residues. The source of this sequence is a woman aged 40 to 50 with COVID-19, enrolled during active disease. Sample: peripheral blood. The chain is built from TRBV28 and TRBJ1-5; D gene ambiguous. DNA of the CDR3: TGTGCCAGCACCGTACTAGGTTACACGCCCCAGCATTTT. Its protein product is CASTVLGYTPQHF.